The clone carrying this T cell receptor (beta chain) was found once. No antigen is known for it. Germline loops: CDR1 LGHNA, CDR2 YSLEER. V lost 4 bases, J lost 6 bases, and 1 base stayed unmatched. The length of the CDR3 is 13 residues. The sample is drawn from a study of blood T cells in healthy people across ages. General study results and limits: Expanded clonotype shifts may have been confounded, as the donors had an unknown CMV status.

Sample-barcoded 5' priming and a J-beta primer mix drove a second PCR of about 7 to 12 cycles. From the 5' RACE reads, TCRdb called clonotypes with MiXCR, one entry per CDR3 protein. The sample includes 2 million or so distinct CDR3 sequences, just under 50% seen only once; the top ten take more than 2%. Drawing of peripheral blood yielded ten milliliters from each donor. This chain links TRBV4-3 with TRBJ2-2, with 8 bases fitting TRBD1. The sequence derives from a woman aged 40 to 55 in good health. Sequenced input: blood. The CDR3 reads CASSPQGAGELFF. Written as DNA, the CDR3 is TGCGCCAGCAGCCCACAGGGGGCCGGGGAGCTGTTTTTT.